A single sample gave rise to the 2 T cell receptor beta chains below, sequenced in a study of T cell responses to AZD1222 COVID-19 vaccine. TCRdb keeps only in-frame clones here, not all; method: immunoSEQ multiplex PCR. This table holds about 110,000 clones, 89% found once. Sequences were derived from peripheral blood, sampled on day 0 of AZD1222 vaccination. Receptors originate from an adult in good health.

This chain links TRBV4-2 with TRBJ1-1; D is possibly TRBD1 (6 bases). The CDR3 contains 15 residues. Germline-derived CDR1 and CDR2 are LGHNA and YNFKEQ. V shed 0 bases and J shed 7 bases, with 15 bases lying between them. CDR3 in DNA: TGTGCCAGCAGCCAAGATCGGGGGCGGGGGGTTGAAGCTTTCTTT. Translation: CASSQDRGRGVEAFF.

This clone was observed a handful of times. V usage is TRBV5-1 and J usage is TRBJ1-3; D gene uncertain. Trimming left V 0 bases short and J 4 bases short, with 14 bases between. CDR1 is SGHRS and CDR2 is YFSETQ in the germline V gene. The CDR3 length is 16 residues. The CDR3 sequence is CASSLGRGNRGNTIYF. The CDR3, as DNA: TGCGCCAGCAGCTTGGGTAGAGGGAATAGAGGAAACACCATATATTTT.